These 30 T cell receptor beta chains came from one sample sequenced in a study of blood T cells in healthy people across ages. Next came a second PCR, run for about 6 to 12 cycles, which used a sample-barcoded 5' primer along with a J-beta primer mix. One entry per CDR3 protein results from TCRdb running MiXCR on the 5' RACE reads. The table lists under 2 million distinct CDR3 sequences, approximately 32% of them singletons, with 11% in the top ten. Sequencing used blood. These receptors originate from a woman in her 30s in good health.

The chain links TRBV6-1 to TRBJ1-1; D unresolved. CDR1 is MNHNS, CDR2 SASEGT, per germline. Between the trimmed V and J ends, which lost 5 bases and 4 bases, there was a span of 11 bases. This CDR3 spans 13 amino acids. The CDR3 nucleotides are TGTGCCAGCAGTCTTGACTGGGGCACTGAAGCTTTCTTT. It encodes CASSLDWGTEAFF.

This clonotype was recorded a few times. This chain uses TRBV20-1 with TRBJ1-2; D remains ambiguous. CDR3 length equals 12 residues. V shed 5 bases and J shed 3 bases, with 10 bases lying between them. Per the germline V gene, CDR1 is DFQATT and CDR2 is SNEGSKA (reference sequence). The DNA of the CDR3 is TGCAGTGCTGGCGTGGTATACTATGGCTACACCTTC. This gives the protein CSAGVVYYGYTF.

This clonotype was found many times. The CDR3 loop is CASSTLTGLTYEQYF. The CDR3 nucleotides read TGCGCCAGCAGTACCCTGACAGGGTTGACCTACGAGCAGTACTTC. This chain links TRBV10-2 with TRBJ2-7; 7 bases map to TRBD1. V lost 5 bases, J lost 2 bases, and 9 bases stayed unmatched. CDR1 is WSHSY and CDR2 is SAAADI in the germline V gene. This CDR3 has 15 residues.

This clonotype was seen just once. The chain recombines TRBV20-1 with TRBJ2-1, with 7 bases fitting TRBD2. J lost 10 bases, V lost 0 bases, and 6 bases had no gene match. CDR1 and CDR2 (germline): DFQATT, SNEGSKA (reference sequence). The CDR3 totals 13 residues. CDR3 in DNA: TGCAGTGCTAGAGATCCAGCGGGGCGAGAGCAGTTCTTC. Residues: CSARDPAGREQFF.

This clonotype was found a few times. The chain carries TRBV27 and TRBJ2-7; TRBD1 aligns across 9 bases. CDR1 MNHEY and CDR2 SMNVEV come from the germline V gene (reference sequence). The CDR3 totals 16 residues. Losses at the gene ends were 5 bases for V and 3 bases for J; bases not matched to a gene: 11. The CDR3 reads CASSTIRDRERYEQYF. CDR3 nucleotides: TGTGCCAGCAGTACGATCCGGGACAGGGAGCGCTACGAGCAGTACTTC.

V usage is TRBV4-1 and J usage is TRBJ2-7; TRBD1 matches at 9 bases. Germline V lookup: CDR1 MGHRA, CDR2 YSYEKL. V gave up 4 bases and J gave up 10 bases; unmatched junction bases: 8. This CDR3 is built from 13 residues. CDR3 amino acids: CASSLQGAEIQYF. CDR3 DNA: TGCGCCAGCAGCCTACAGGGGGCAGAGATCCAGTACTTC.

The sample holds a few counts of this clonotype. At one end, the junction sequence differs from germline, possibly due to a read error. The genes are TRBV27 and TRBJ2-1, with 8 bases identical to TRBD2. The CDR3 consists of 14 residues. The germline V gene has CDR1 MNHEY and CDR2 SMNVEV (reference sequence). CDR3 sequence: CASSTPGLGNGQFF. As DNA, the CDR3 is TGTGCCAGCAGTACTCCGGGACTAGGTAATGGGCAGTTCTTC.

Only a few counts were recorded for this clonotype. This sequence joins TRBV5-5 and TRBJ2-5; 8 bases map to TRBD1. The V gene's germline CDR1 is SGHKS and CDR2 YYEKEE (reference sequence). J lost 0 bases, V lost 7 bases, and 8 bases had no gene match. There are 15 residues in the CDR3. The CDR3 DNA sequence: TGTGCCAGCGGGGGCTTGGACAGGGACCAAGAGACCCAGTACTTC. It encodes CASGGLDRDQETQYF. Filled out from reference TRBV5-5 and TRBJ2-5, the complete variable domain reads DAGVTQSPTHLIKTRGQQVTLRCSPISGHKSVSWYQQVLGQGPQFIFQYYEKEERGRGNFPDRFSARQFPNYSSELNVNALLLGDSALYLCASGGLDRDQETQYFGPGTRLLVL.

The chain carries TRBV4-2 and TRBJ2-1; 9 bases map to TRBD1. This CDR3 has 16 amino acids. The V segment lost 1 base and the J segment 4 bases; nucleotides outside the gene matches: 5. Germline CDR1 LGHNA, CDR2 YNFKEQ. CDR3 loop: CASSQGTGAEYNEQFF. For the CDR3, the DNA is TGTGCCAGCAGCCAAGGGACAGGGGCGGAGTACAATGAGCAGTTCTTC.

This rearrangement joins TRBV20-1 to TRBJ1-2; TRBD1 aligns across 9 bases. Germline assignment: CDR1 DFQATT and CDR2 SNEGSKA (reference sequence). V lost 1 base, J lost 5 bases, and 11 bases stayed unmatched. This CDR3 comprises 16 residues. The CDR3 is CSARVPAGTGLYGYTF. The DNA for the CDR3 is TGCAGTGCTAGAGTCCCCGCCGGGACAGGGTTATATGGCTACACCTTC.

The CDR3, as DNA: TGTGCCACCAGCAGAGATGAGGGGGGGCAGCCCCAGCATTTT. Translated, it gives CATSRDEGGQPQHF. The chain carries TRBV15 and TRBJ1-5; the D gene is possibly TRBD1 (6 bases). V was clipped by 0 bases and J by 7 bases, with 10 bases between them. Germline V gene sequence: CDR1 LNHNV, CDR2 YYDKDF (reference sequence). The CDR3 covers 14 residues.

The J gene is TRBJ2-7, the V gene TRBV7-2; 7 nucleotides align to TRBD2. V gave up 7 bases and J gave up 2 bases; unmatched junction bases: 8. From germline, CDR1 is SGHTA and CDR2 FQGNSA. The CDR3 loop spans 14 amino acids. CDR3 residues: CASTRGVNPYEQYF. CDR3 coding DNA: TGTGCCAGCACCCGGGGGGTAAATCCCTACGAGCAGTACTTC.

V and J are TRBV3-1 and TRBJ2-3; D may match TRBD1 or TRBD2 (6 bases each). CDR1 is LGHDT and CDR2 is YNNKEL in the germline V gene (reference sequence). V was shortened by 10 bases and J by 0 bases, with 17 bases between the two germline ends. The CDR3 contains 15 residues. The CDR3 bases are TGTGCCAACAGTGCACGGGGGCGCAGCACAGATACGCAGTATTTT. Translation gives CANSARGRSTDTQYF.

Notes on this clonotype: The CDR3 does not close with the conserved phenylalanine or tryptophan, likely indicating a read error. The chain recombines TRBV27 with TRBJ1-2; 10 bases are shared with TRBD1. Germline CDR1 and CDR2: MNHEY and SMNVEV (reference sequence). Trimming at V came to 5 bases and at J to 1 base, leaving 7 bases not matched to a gene. This CDR3 contains 16 residues. The DNA for the CDR3 is TGTGCCAGCAGTCCGCGGGGGACAGGGGTTAACTATGGCTACACCTTA. Encoded protein: CASSPRGTGVNYGYTL.

For this clonotype: It may be a read error: a sequence one base away is much more abundant. V gene TRBV7-7 combines with J gene TRBJ2-7, with D possibly TRBD1 on 6 matching bases. Germline V gives CDR1 SSHAT, CDR2 FNYEAQ (reference sequence). The V and J ends lost 5 bases and 6 bases respectively, with 17 bases between them. This CDR3 has 14 residues. The CDR3 here is CASSVGPQGSEQYF. The CDR3 bases are TGTGCCAGCAGCGTCGGGCCTCAGGGGAGCGAGCAGTACTTC.

The chain employs TRBV3-1 and TRBJ2-7; possibly TRBD1 or TRBD2 for D (6 bases each). Germline CDR1 and CDR2: LGHDT and YNNKEL (reference sequence). The CDR3 runs 18 residues. V shed 6 bases and J shed 7 bases, with 31 bases lying between them. This chain's CDR3 is CASSPTTPSGLGAPEQYF. CDR3 in DNA: TGTGCCAGCAGTCCAACTACTCCTTCGGGACTGGGGGCACCGGAGCAGTACTTC.

There are a few counts of this clonotype. CDR3 sequence: CASSQLGIRRETQYF. In nucleotides, the CDR3 is TGCGCCAGCAGCCAACTTGGGATAAGGCGAGAGACCCAGTACTTC. V gene TRBV4-1 combines with J gene TRBJ2-5; D is ambiguous. From germline, CDR1 is MGHRA and CDR2 YSYEKL. V was pared by 2 bases and J by 4 bases, with 14 bases between. CDR3 size: 15 residues.

This clonotype was picked up many times. The rearrangement uses TRBV29-1 and TRBJ2-1, with 8 bases fitting TRBD1. The germline V gene encodes CDR1 SQVTM and CDR2 ANQGSEA. V shed 4 bases and J 1 base; nucleotides not matched to a gene: 9. This CDR3 spans 16 amino acids. The CDR3 sequence: CSVGDKDRGSYNEQFF. CDR3 in DNA: TGCAGCGTTGGAGACAAAGACAGGGGTTCCTACAATGAGCAGTTCTTC.

This chain links TRBV2 with TRBJ2-7, with 10 nucleotides matching TRBD2. CDR3 length equals 14 residues. The V segment lost 8 bases and the J segment 3 bases; nucleotides outside the gene matches: 7. Germline CDR1 and CDR2: SNHLY and FYNNEI. The CDR3, as DNA: TGTGCCAGCGGTCGCACTAGCGGGATCTACGAGCAGTACTTC. Protein product: CASGRTSGIYEQYF.

This clonotype was observed a few times. The rearrangement joins TRBV5-1 to TRBJ1-2; maybe TRBD1 (6 bases). The CDR3 runs 14 residues. The germline V gene encodes CDR1 SGHRS and CDR2 YFSETQ. Trimming left V 7 bases short and J 6 bases short, with 19 bases between. The CDR3: CASSLLGGDDGYTF. Written as DNA, the CDR3 is TGCGCCAGCTCCCTTTTAGGGGGAGATGATGGCTACACCTTC.

The rearrangement uses TRBV28 and TRBJ2-4, with TRBD1 identical over 10 bases. The J call may not be correct, given that the DNA end is closer to TRBJ2-7. The CDR3 spans 13 residues. Germline V gene sequence: CDR1 MDHEN, CDR2 SYDVKM. The CDR3 DNA sequence: TGTGCCAGCAGAGGACAGGGGGAACGCGAGCAGTACTTC. It is translated as CASRGQGEREQYF.

The chain carries TRBV5-1 and TRBJ2-7; the D is unclear. The CDR3 spans 15 residues. Trimming took off 0 bases at V and 1 base at J, with 11 bases between the two ends. The germline V gene encodes CDR1 SGHRS and CDR2 YFSETQ. The CDR3 protein is CASSLEWEASYEQYF. CDR3 DNA sequence: TGCGCCAGCAGCTTGGAGTGGGAAGCGTCCTACGAGCAGTACTTC.

This clonotype was detected a few times. The rearrangement uses TRBV5-5 and TRBJ2-3; D is uncertain. CDR1 SGHKS and CDR2 YYEKEE come from the germline V gene (reference sequence). The CDR3 length is 14 residues. V lost 5 bases and J lost 2, with 12 bases in between. The CDR3 reads CASSGPSYTDTQYF. As DNA, the CDR3 is TGTGCCAGCAGTGGCCCGTCTTACACAGATACGCAGTATTTT.

The CDR3 DNA is TGTGCCAGCAGGTGGCGGCTGAACACTGAAGCTTTCTTT. As protein: CASRWRLNTEAFF. The rearrangement links TRBV27 to TRBJ1-1; D not resolved. Germline CDR1 reads MNHEY; CDR2 reads SMNVEV (reference sequence). Trimming removed 6 bases from V and 0 bases from J, with 8 bases in between. The CDR3 is made up of 13 amino acids.

The chain uses TRBV2 and TRBJ2-5; 7 bases match TRBD1. The last part of the DNA fits TRBJ2-7 better; the J call may be wrong. This CDR3 spans 14 amino acids. Germline-derived CDR1 and CDR2 are SNHLY and FYNNEI. CDR3 sequence reads: CASSEPDRLGEQYF. The CDR3 DNA is TGTGCCAGCAGCGAACCGGACAGGCTCGGCGAGCAGTACTTC.

Regarding this clonotype: One base away lies a much larger clone, so this may be a sequencing read error. The chain has TRBV10-3 and TRBJ1-2; D not certain. The CDR3 spans 15 residues. Trimming removed 2 bases at V and 8 bases at J, with 18 bases between. Germline V lookup: CDR1 ENHRY, CDR2 SYGVKD. CDR3 protein: CAISEPQVGRGGYTF. The CDR3 bases are TGTGCCATCAGTGAGCCCCAGGTAGGGCGTGGGGGCTACACCTTC.

This clonotype was recorded only once. This chain links TRBV6-5 with TRBJ2-7, with D unresolved. The CDR3 length is 14 residues. Trimming stripped 4 bases from V and 0 bases from J, with 10 bases between. The germline V gene encodes CDR1 MNHEY and CDR2 SVGAGI. The CDR3 nucleotides read TGTGCCAGCAGTTCCATACAGAGCTCCTACGAGCAGTACTTC. Protein: CASSSIQSSYEQYF.

The V call is TRBV20-1, the J call TRBJ2-3; 7 nucleotides line up with TRBD2. Germline CDR1 and CDR2: DFQATT and SNEGSKA (reference sequence). Trimming removed 4 bases from V and 5 bases from J; junction bases left unmatched: 15. The CDR3 runs 16 residues. In DNA, the CDR3 is TGCAGTGCTACCCGCCTGCGCGGGAGAGGGAGAGATACGCAGTATTTT. Its translation: CSATRLRGRGRDTQYF.

Only a few counts were recorded for this clonotype. The V and J genes are TRBV27 and TRBJ2-4; TRBD1 aligns across 7 bases. Germline V lookup: CDR1 MNHEY, CDR2 SMNVEV (reference sequence). The V segment lost 2 bases and the J segment 0 bases; nucleotides outside the gene matches: 7. The CDR3 loop spans 17 amino acids. CDR3 region: CASSLVGGRGAKNIQYF. DNA of the CDR3: TGTGCCAGCAGTTTAGTAGGGGGCAGGGGAGCCAAAAACATTCAGTACTTC.

Ten or more counts support this clonotype. This chain uses TRBV10-3 with TRBJ2-3; 7 nucleotides align to TRBD1. V was pared by 3 bases and J by 4 bases, with 4 bases of the junction left unmatched. CDR3 size: 14 residues. CDR1 and CDR2 (germline): ENHRY, SYGVKD. The CDR3 DNA is TGTGCCATCAGTGATAAGGGGGCCGCAGATACGCAGTATTTT. This codes for CAISDKGAADTQYF.